Described below is a single TCR beta chain sequence and its context. The data derive from a study of blood T cell repertoires in COVID-19. Overall study context: T cells, B-cell-depleted T cells, or PBMCs provided the cDNA or gDNA that served as material.

Cohorts were assigned according to the clinical history that participants reported. Recovered status applied to Cohort 3 donors who had two consecutive negative PCRs. It also applied to those with clearance or with symptom resolution. Using immunoSEQ multiplex PCR, the repertoire was profiled, and TCRdb retains in-frame clones only, with some absent. Of a few hundred thousand clones in the sample, around 84% are singletons; the top ten hold about 1.6%. The CDR3 consists of 17 residues. The material sequenced was PBMCs or T cells enriched from blood (not recorded which). The source is a woman aged 45-59 years who had recovered from COVID-19. The genes are TRBV12-1 and TRBJ2-3; TRBD2, the D gene given by the table, was not confirmed from the DNA. TRBV12-1 is recorded as a pseudogene. The CDR3 region is CASRLLPWTSGRDTQYF. For the CDR3, the DNA is TGTGCCAGCAGACTTCTCCCCTGGACTAGCGGGAGAGATACGCAGTATTTT.